A single TCR beta chain is shown here with its context. Its recognized antigen is unknown. No base quality information exists; no much larger clone differs at one position. This sample was taken from a study of blood T cell repertoires in COVID-19 (dated by TCRdb to the early 2020s). The study in broad terms: Samples covering the acute and convalescent phases of COVID-19 were provided by collaborators in the United States, Italy and Spain. The material from the prospective study consisted of cDNA or gDNA derived from T cells, B-cell-depleted T cells, or PBMCs. The dataset comprised deeply sampled blood TCRbeta repertoires from subjects exposed to, actively infected with, or recovered from COVID-19. The repertoires were released in a freely available public database meant as a resource for research on the immune response to SARS-CoV-2. Samples were obtained from the ongoing ImmuneRACE study (first 160 participants) and from over 1,000 subjects provided by 6 global collaborators. The sample metadata nearly always contained a de-identified subject ID, COVID-19 status, age in years and sex. HLA class I and class II types, where available, came from metadata supplied by the sample provider rather than from assay-based typing.

Paper-wide results and their limitations: How much clinical and demographic metadata was included differed by source and by participant, and the metadata was provided uncurated.

The immunoSEQ Assay, a bias-controlled multiplex PCR, was used to amplify TCRbeta CDR3 regions from genomic DNA. The study's own analysis went as follows. The number of nucleated cells in each sample was estimated from the amplification of reference gene primers within the assay. To quantify the absolute abundance of each unique TCRbeta CDR3 rearrangement, sequence reads were collapsed and filtered. For each sample, productive Simpson clonality was calculated as the square root of Simpson's diversity index across productive rearrangements. As stored in TCRdb, this immuneACCESS dataset retains in-frame rearrangements with V and J assigned. A fraction of the clones does not appear; measured against another copy, unresolved V genes explain less than half of the discrepancy, and the remainder lacks a known reason. From that table come the V and J calls and clone size; the DNA was used to work out D and trimming. This sample is represented by 150,000 to 180,000 clones; roughly 83% of them were singletons. Approximately 32% of the sample goes to the ten largest clones.

Each collaborating institution followed its own protocols to collect whole blood in K2EDTA tubes. For TCRbeta analysis, collaborators shipped samples as frozen whole blood, isolated PBMCs, or DNA extracted from either of those sample types. The CDR3 numbers 14 residues from cysteine through phenylalanine. Only the CDR3 portion is preserved as DNA: 42 bases, with reading frame beginning at the first base. CDR1 and CDR2 are read off the germline V gene (reference sequence) as LNHDA and SQIVND. V lost 6 bases and J lost 7 bases; the stretch between them is 13 bases long. In this chain, TRBV19 is recombined with TRBJ1-6; no D gene is confidently identified. This TCR was sampled from an older woman with acute or convalescent COVID-19. The sequenced material came from peripheral blood. The CDR3 reads CASRGRTENSPLHF. The DNA sequence is as follows: TGTGCCAGTAGGGGGAGGACGGAGAATTCACCCCTCCACTTT.